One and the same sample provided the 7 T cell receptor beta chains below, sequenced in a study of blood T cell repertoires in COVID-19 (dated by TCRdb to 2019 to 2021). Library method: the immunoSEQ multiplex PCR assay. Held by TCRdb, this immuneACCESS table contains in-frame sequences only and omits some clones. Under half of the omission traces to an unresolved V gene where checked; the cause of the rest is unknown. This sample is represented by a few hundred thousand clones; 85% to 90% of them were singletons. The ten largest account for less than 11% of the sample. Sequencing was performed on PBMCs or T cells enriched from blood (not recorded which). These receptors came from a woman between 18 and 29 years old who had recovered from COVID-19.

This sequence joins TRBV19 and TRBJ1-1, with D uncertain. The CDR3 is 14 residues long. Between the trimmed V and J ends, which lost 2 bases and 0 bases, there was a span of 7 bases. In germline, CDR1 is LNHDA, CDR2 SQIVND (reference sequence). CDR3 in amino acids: CASSITTVNTEAFF. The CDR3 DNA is TGTGCCAGTAGTATAACAACAGTGAACACTGAAGCTTTCTTT.

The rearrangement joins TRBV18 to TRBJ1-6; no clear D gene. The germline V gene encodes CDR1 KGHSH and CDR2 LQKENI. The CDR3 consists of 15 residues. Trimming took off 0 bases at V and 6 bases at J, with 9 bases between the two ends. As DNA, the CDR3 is TGTGCCAGCTCACCACCGTCGGTTCCTAATTCACCCCTCCACTTT. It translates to CASSPPSVPNSPLHF.

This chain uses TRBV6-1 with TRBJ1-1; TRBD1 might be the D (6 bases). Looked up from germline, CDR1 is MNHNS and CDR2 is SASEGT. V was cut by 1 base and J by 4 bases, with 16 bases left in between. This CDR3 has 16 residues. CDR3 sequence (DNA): TGTGCCAGCAGTGAAGATTTGACAGGACCCTCCACTGAAGCTTTCTTT. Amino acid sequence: CASSEDLTGPSTEAFF.

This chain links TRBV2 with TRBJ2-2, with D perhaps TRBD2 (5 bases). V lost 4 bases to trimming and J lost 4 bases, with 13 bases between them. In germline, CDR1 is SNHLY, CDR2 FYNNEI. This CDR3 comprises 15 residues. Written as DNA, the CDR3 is TGTGCCAGCAGTGCGAGGGTCGATGGCACCGGGGAGCTGTTTTTT. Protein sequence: CASSARVDGTGELFF.

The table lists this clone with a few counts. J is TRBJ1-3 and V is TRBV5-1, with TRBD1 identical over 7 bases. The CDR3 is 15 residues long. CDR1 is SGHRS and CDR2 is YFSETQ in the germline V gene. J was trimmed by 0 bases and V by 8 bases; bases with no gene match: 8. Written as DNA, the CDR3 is TGCGCCAGTCGCTGGGGACAGCTCTCTGGAAACACCATATATTTT. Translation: CASRWGQLSGNTIYF.

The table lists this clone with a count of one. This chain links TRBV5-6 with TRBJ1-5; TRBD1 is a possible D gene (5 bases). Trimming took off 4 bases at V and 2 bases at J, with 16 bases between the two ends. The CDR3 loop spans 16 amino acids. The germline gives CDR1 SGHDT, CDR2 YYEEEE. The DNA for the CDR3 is TGTGCCAGCAGCCTCCTGGGAGGGGATGGCAATCAGCCCCAGCATTTT. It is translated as CASSLLGGDGNQPQHF.

CDR3: CASSYSTPFRGYGYTF. DNA for the CDR3: TGTGCCAGCAGTTACTCTACACCTTTCAGGGGCTATGGCTACACCTTC. The gene calls are TRBV6-5 and TRBJ1-2, with D possibly being TRBD1 (6 bases). CDR1 is MNHEY and CDR2 is SVGAGI in the germline V gene. CDR3 length equals 16 residues. V was clipped by 0 bases and J by 4 bases, with 15 bases between them.